A single sample gave rise to the 22 T cell receptor beta chains below, sequenced in a study of shared clonotypes between healthy human individuals (dated by TCRdb to about 2020). Library construction relied on the immunoSEQ multiplex PCR assay. TCRdb mirrors the immuneACCESS table, restricted to in-frame sequences. Some clones are absent from its copies; in checked studies, under half trace to an unresolved V gene, and the reason for the others is unknown. The sample table contains a few hundred thousand clones; only one count was recorded for around 96% of them. The ten most abundant clones make up more than 0.3% of the sample. The sequencing sample was made of memory CD8+ T cells sorted from blood. The cell subset or site label on this specimen signifies: CD45RO+ cells pooled with CCR7-negative TemRA cells. All receptors come from a young man in good health.

The chain carries TRBV29-1 and TRBJ1-1; 7 bases line up with TRBD1. This CDR3 region has 12 residues. Losses at the gene ends were 5 bases for V and 3 bases for J; bases not matched to a gene: 3. Germline CDR1 reads SQVTM; CDR2 reads ANQGSEA. The CDR3 nucleotides are TGCAGCGTTTTACAGGGGTACACTGAAGCTTTCTTT. Translation: CSVLQGYTEAFF. Looking up the rest from reference TRBV29-1 and TRBJ1-1 gives the full variable domain: SAVISQKPSRDICQRGTSLTIQCQVDSQVTMMFWYRQQPGQSLTLIATANQGSEATYESGFVIDKFPISRPNLTFSTLTVSNMSPEDSSIYLCSVLQGYTEAFFGQGTRLTVV.

The gene calls are TRBV7-6 and TRBJ2-7, with 9 nucleotides matching TRBD1. CDR1 is SGHVS, CDR2 FNYEAQ, per germline. Losses at the gene ends were 1 base for V and 6 bases for J; bases not matched to a gene: 4. The CDR3 runs 14 residues. The CDR3 spells CASSLGTGVGEQYF. In nucleotides, the CDR3 is TGTGCCAGCAGCTTAGGGACAGGGGTAGGCGAGCAGTACTTC.

The chain has TRBV19 and TRBJ1-4; tentatively, D is TRBD1 (5 bases). Trimming pared 3 bases from V and 6 bases from J, leaving 14 bases between. The CDR3 totals 15 residues. The germline V gene has CDR1 LNHDA and CDR2 SQIVND (reference sequence). Written as DNA, the CDR3 is TGTGCCAGTAGTATTTCGGGATGGGGCGATGAAAAACTGTTTTTT. Amino acid sequence: CASSISGWGDEKLFF.

The V and J genes are TRBV4-1 and TRBJ2-3; D is unresolved. Trimming took off 0 bases at V and 2 bases at J, with 15 bases between the two ends. Germline V CDR1 and CDR2: MGHRA, YSYEKL. This CDR3 spans 17 amino acids. DNA for the CDR3: TGCGCCAGCAGCCAAGAGGCGTCAGTTACCGCCACAGATACGCAGTATTTT. It codes for CASSQEASVTATDTQYF.

The chain joins TRBV4-1 to TRBJ2-5, with 12 positions matching TRBD2. V shed 1 base and J 5 bases; nucleotides not matched to a gene: 8. There are 17 residues in the CDR3. Germline-derived CDR1 and CDR2 are MGHRA and YSYEKL. The CDR3: CASSQGRLAGVRETQYF. The CDR3 DNA reads TGCGCCAGCAGCCAAGGTAGACTAGCGGGAGTGAGGGAGACCCAGTACTTC.

The chain links TRBV28 to TRBJ1-3; TRBD1 might be the D (6 bases). The germline V gene encodes CDR1 MDHEN and CDR2 SYDVKM. The CDR3 is 15 amino acids. Trimming cost V 4 bases and J 4 bases, with 14 bases left between them. The CDR3 DNA reads TGTGCCAGCAGTTCCGGGGACACATCAGGAAACACCATATATTTT. Its translation is CASSSGDTSGNTIYF.

V and J are TRBV19 and TRBJ2-7; D perhaps matches TRBD1 (5 bases). Trimming took off 3 bases at V and 0 bases at J, with 12 bases between the two ends. CDR1 and CDR2 (germline): LNHDA, SQIVND (reference sequence). The CDR3 is 15 amino acids. The CDR3 DNA follows: TGTGCCAGTAGTATTAGTGACAGCCTCTCCTACGAGCAGTACTTC. This codes for CASSISDSLSYEQYF.

The chain recombines TRBV28 with TRBJ2-7; a possible D gene is TRBD1 (6 bases). The germline gives CDR1 MDHEN, CDR2 SYDVKM. V was clipped by 5 bases and J by 4 bases, with 21 bases between them. The CDR3 has 16 residues. This CDR3 is CASSPTDRIGKYEQYF. CDR3 DNA sequence: TGTGCCAGCAGTCCAACCGACAGGATCGGAAAATACGAGCAGTACTTC.

The V and J genes are TRBV7-9 and TRBJ1-1, with 10 bases that match TRBD1. Per germline, CDR1 SEHNR and CDR2 FQNEAQ (reference sequence). The CDR3 extends over 18 amino acids. The ends lost 1 base at V and 3 bases at J; junction bases unmatched: 11. Here the CDR3 DNA reads TGTGCCAGCAGCTTAGGTGTGGGACAGGGGTCGCGAGACACTGAAGCTTTCTTT. This gives the protein CASSLGVGQGSRDTEAFF.

The rearrangement uses TRBV5-6 and TRBJ2-7, with TRBD2 identical over 12 bases. V trimming: 4 bases; J trimming: 6 bases; junction bases outside the gene matches: 8. CDR1 is SGHDT, CDR2 YYEEEE, per germline. The CDR3 sequence is 15 residues long. The CDR3 sequence is CASSEAGLAGGEQYF. The DNA of the CDR3 is TGTGCCAGCAGCGAAGCGGGACTAGCGGGTGGCGAGCAGTACTTC.

The chain links TRBV5-1 to TRBJ2-1; the D gene is possibly TRBD2 (7 bases). Germline values: CDR1 SGHRS, CDR2 YFSETQ. The CDR3 extends over 15 amino acids. The ends were cut back, 5 bases at V and 5 bases at J, with 17 bases in the middle. The CDR3 here is CASSRGLAADNEQFF. In DNA form, the CDR3 reads TGCGCCAGCAGTCGGGGGCTAGCGGCCGACAATGAGCAGTTCTTC.

The rearrangement joins TRBV16 to TRBJ2-7, with D unclear. The germline CDR1 and CDR2 sequences are KGHSY and FQNENV. The CDR3 runs to 14 residues. The V gene lost 4 bases and the J gene lost 0 bases, with 10 bases spanning the gap. The CDR3 DNA sequence: TGTGCCAGCAGCCGGGCCGAGATCTCCTACGAGCAGTACTTC. This sequence encodes CASSRAEISYEQYF.

This clone was recorded only once. V usage is TRBV28 and J usage is TRBJ1-5; 9 bases fit TRBD1. Germline assignment: CDR1 MDHEN and CDR2 SYDVKM. Trimming cost V 5 bases and J 6 bases; bases outside gene matches: 11. This CDR3 has 16 amino acids. CDR3 residues: CASSPPGQGLSQPQHF. In nucleotides, the CDR3 is TGTGCCAGCAGTCCACCGGGACAGGGTCTGAGTCAGCCCCAGCATTTT.

The chain carries TRBV5-8 and TRBJ1-4, with a possible D match to TRBD1 (5 bases). The germline V gene encodes CDR1 SGHTS and CDR2 YDEGEE. Trimming left V 4 bases short and J 0 bases short, with 16 bases between. This CDR3 is 17 amino acids long. DNA of the CDR3: TGTGCCAGCAGCCAGGGAAAATTGACGGCAACTAATGAAAAACTGTTTTTT. Translating it yields CASSQGKLTATNEKLFF.

The chain carries TRBV19 and TRBJ2-5, with D possibly being TRBD1 or TRBD2 (6 bases each). Trimming left V 1 base short and J 3 bases short, with 18 bases between. The CDR3 length is 17 residues. Germline assignment: CDR1 LNHDA and CDR2 SQIVND (reference sequence). The CDR3 sequence: CASSIGLGGQQEETQYF. For the CDR3, the DNA is TGTGCCAGTAGTATAGGACTCGGGGGCCAGCAGGAAGAGACCCAGTACTTC.

The chain employs TRBV28 and TRBJ1-2, with 7 bases identical to TRBD1. With V trimmed by 5 bases and J by 8 bases, 17 bases remained unmatched. The V gene's germline CDR1 is MDHEN and CDR2 SYDVKM. The CDR3 has 16 amino acids. The CDR3 nucleotides read TGTGCCAGCAGTCACAATCCCAGACAGGGCCTGAAGGGCTACACCTTC. It specifies CASSHNPRQGLKGYTF.

J is TRBJ2-1 and V is TRBV7-8, with unresolved D. Trimming stripped 1 base from V and 7 bases from J, with 5 bases between. This CDR3 contains 12 residues. The germline V gene has CDR1 SGHVS and CDR2 FQNEAQ. This CDR3 is CASSLVGNEQFF. In DNA form, the CDR3 reads TGTGCCAGCAGCTTAGTGGGGAATGAGCAGTTCTTC.

Comment on this clone: This clone may be a read error of a much larger clone one base away. The V call is TRBV6-4, the J call TRBJ1-5; D remains unclear. V was clipped by 2 bases and J by 2 bases, with 4 bases between them. Germline V gene sequence: CDR1 MRHNA, CDR2 SNTAGT. This CDR3 has 13 residues. CDR3 loop: CASSDRGNQPQHF. CDR3 bases: TGTGCCAGCAGTGACAGGGGCAATCAGCCCCAGCATTTT.

The V and J genes are TRBV6-1 and TRBJ1-2, with TRBD1 identical over 10 bases. Per germline, CDR1 MNHNS and CDR2 SASEGT. This CDR3 has 17 amino acids. V shed 1 base, J shed 7 bases, and the junction held 12 bases outside the gene matches. The CDR3 DNA reads as TGTGCCAGCAGTGAAGGCCCGGGGACAGGGGAGAAATCTGGCTACACCTTC. Its translation: CASSEGPGTGEKSGYTF.

The chain carries TRBV4-2 and TRBJ2-7; D is unclear. CDR1 and CDR2 from the germline V gene are LGHNA and YNFKEQ. Trimming took off 0 bases at V and 0 bases at J, with 3 bases between the two ends. This CDR3 contains 13 residues. The CDR3 DNA is TGTGCCAGCAGCCAAGAACTCTCCTACGAGCAGTACTTC. Its protein is CASSQELSYEQYF.

The chain couples TRBV5-1 to TRBJ1-2, with D possibly being TRBD1 (6 bases). The V gene lost 1 base and the J gene lost 1 base, with 14 bases spanning the gap. The CDR3 spans 16 residues. Germline assignment: CDR1 SGHRS and CDR2 YFSETQ. The CDR3 loop reads CASSLQPRQDNYGYTF. The CDR3 DNA is TGCGCCAGCAGCTTGCAACCCCGACAGGATAACTATGGCTACACCTTC.

The chain is built from TRBV10-1 and TRBJ2-7, with TRBD2 matching over 8 bases. Germline loops: CDR1 WNHNN, CDR2 SYGVQD (reference sequence). V dropped 3 bases and J dropped 3; count of bases not matched to a gene: 10. The CDR3 runs 16 residues. The CDR3 bases are TGCGCCAGCAGTGAACCAGCTAGCGGGCGGTACTACGAGCAGTACTTC. It yields the protein CASSEPASGRYYEQYF.